This T cell receptor (beta chain) emerged from a study of a mutant IDH1 vaccine in newly diagnosed glioma. Study overall: Vaccines were begun 4-6 weeks after radiotherapy alone, or with temozolomide cycles. Former treatment meant radiotherapy, temozolomide, or both; the majority had gotten both.

The CDR3 length is 15 residues. Germline CDR1 LNHNV, CDR2 YYDKDF (reference sequence). The V and J ends lost 0 bases and 10 bases respectively, with 18 bases between them. Here immunoSEQ multiplex PCR was the method, and the copy in TCRdb shows in-frame clones only, minus some. The sample holds roughly 60,000 clones, approximately 80% seen once. Note on this clone: The antigen is undetermined.

The time point here: week 23, last vaccination. Alongside topical imiquimod, each dose of vaccine comprised 300 ug of mutant IDH1 20-mer peptide. The chain combines TRBV15 with TRBJ1-2; D is ambiguous. The starting material was PBMCs, obtained from a glioma patient whose treatment included an IDH1 peptide vaccine. This sequence was found in a man in his forties or fifties with glioma. CDR3 in amino acids: CATSRDMSIPPAYTF. The CDR3 DNA follows: TGTGCCACCAGCAGAGATATGTCTATCCCTCCTGCCTACACCTTC.